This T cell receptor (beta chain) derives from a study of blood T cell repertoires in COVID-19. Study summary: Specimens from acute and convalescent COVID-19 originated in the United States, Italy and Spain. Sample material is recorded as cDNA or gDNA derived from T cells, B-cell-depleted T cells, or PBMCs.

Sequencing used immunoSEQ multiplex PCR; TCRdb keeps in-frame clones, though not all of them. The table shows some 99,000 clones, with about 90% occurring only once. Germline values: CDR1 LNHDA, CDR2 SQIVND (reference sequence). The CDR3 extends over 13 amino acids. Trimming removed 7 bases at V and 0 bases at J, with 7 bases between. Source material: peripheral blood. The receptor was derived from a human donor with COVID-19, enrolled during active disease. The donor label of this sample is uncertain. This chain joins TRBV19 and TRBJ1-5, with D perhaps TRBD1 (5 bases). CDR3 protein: CASTGYSNQPQHF. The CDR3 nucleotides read TGTGCCAGTACAGGGTATAGCAATCAGCCCCAGCATTTT. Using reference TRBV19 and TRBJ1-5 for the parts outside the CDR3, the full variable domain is DGGITQSPKYLFRKEGQNVTLSCEQNLNHDAMYWYRQDPGQGLRLIYYSQIVNDFQKGDIAEGYSVSREKKESFPLTVTSAQKNPTAFYLCASTGYSNQPQHFGDGTRLSIL.